The 29 T cell receptor beta chains reported below all come from one sample, sequenced in a study of T cell responses to AZD1222 COVID-19 vaccine. Sequencing used immunoSEQ multiplex PCR; TCRdb keeps in-frame clones, though not all of them. Seen here are around 130,000 clones, over 75% observed once, and the top ten hold more than 3.5%. The sample here was peripheral blood, taken 28 days after the second dose of the MenACWY control vaccine. The receptors were sampled from an adult who received the MenACWY meningococcal vaccine as a control.

V gene TRBV15 combines with J gene TRBJ2-3, with D perhaps given as TRBD1 or TRBD2 (5 bases each). The CDR3 contains 17 residues. The germline gives CDR1 LNHNV, CDR2 YYDKDF (reference sequence). V lost 1 base, J lost 4 bases, and 18 bases lay in between. Here the CDR3 DNA reads TGTGCCACCAGCAGAGGCCAATCGACGGGGCGGCCAGATACGCAGTATTTT. Translating it yields CATSRGQSTGRPDTQYF.

The chain links TRBV3-1 (or the pseudogene TRBV3-2) to TRBJ2-6, with 9 bases matching TRBD1. The CDR3 sequence is 19 residues long. CDR1 is LGHDT, CDR2 YNNKEL, per germline (reference sequence). After removal of 1 base from V and 0 bases from J, the junction contained 7 bases not matched to a gene. The CDR3 region has the DNA TGTGCCAGCAGCCAAGCCCGGGACAGGGATAGCTCTGGGGCCAACGTCCTGACTTTC. This sequence encodes CASSQARDRDSSGANVLTF.

This chain uses TRBV2 with TRBJ1-4, with 12 positions matching TRBD1. Germline CDR1 SNHLY, CDR2 FYNNEI. This CDR3 has 16 amino acids. Losses at the gene ends were 0 bases for V and 8 bases for J; bases not matched to a gene: 4. The CDR3 here is CASSEARGTGGEKLFF. In nucleotides, the CDR3 is TGTGCCAGCAGTGAAGCGCGAGGGACAGGGGGCGAAAAACTGTTTTTT. The complete variable domain, with remaining parts taken from reference TRBV2 and TRBJ1-4, reads EPEVTQTPSHQVTQMGQEVILRCVPISNHLYFYWYRQILGQKVEFLVSFYNNEISEKSEIFDDQFSVERPDGSNFTLKIRSTKLEDSAMYFCASSEARGTGGEKLFFGSGTQLSVL.

The V gene is TRBV3-1 (or the pseudogene TRBV3-2), the J gene TRBJ2-2; D not resolved. CDR3 length: 15 residues. V was clipped by 3 bases and J by 5 bases, with 13 bases between them. CDR1 is LGHDT, CDR2 YNNKEL, per germline (reference sequence). The CDR3, as DNA: TGTGCCAGCAGCCATCGTAGGGTTCCTACCGGGGAGCTGTTTTTT. This sequence encodes CASSHRRVPTGELFF.

The rearrangement uses TRBV5-6 and TRBJ1-5; tentative D call: TRBD1 (5 bases). The CDR3 contains 16 residues. Germline V gene sequence: CDR1 SGHDT, CDR2 YYEEEE. The V end was cut by 4 bases, the J end by 3 bases, with 17 bases between. For the CDR3, the DNA is TGTGCCAGCAGCCTACGCGGCAGGGCCAACAATCAGCCCCAGCATTTT. Protein product: CASSLRGRANNQPQHF.

The gene calls are TRBV21-1 and TRBJ1-1. TRBV21-1 is deemed a pseudogene. The CDR3 totals 9 residues. This CDR3 is CASVTEAFF. CDR3 DNA: TGTGCCAGCGTCACTGAAGCTTTCTTT.

The rearrangement joins TRBV6-5 to TRBJ1-4; perhaps TRBD1 as D (6 bases). Trimming left V 6 bases short and J 7 bases short, with 18 bases between. This CDR3 is built from 15 residues. Germline V lookup: CDR1 MNHEY, CDR2 SVGAGI. The CDR3 spells CASSLYRVRGEKLFF. The CDR3 nucleotides read TGTGCCAGCAGCCTCTACAGGGTGAGGGGTGAAAAACTGTTTTTT.

This clone was detected once. The genes are TRBV4-3 and TRBJ1-1; 8 bases match TRBD1. The CDR3 extends over 14 amino acids. In germline, CDR1 is LGHNA, CDR2 YSLEER. Unmatched junction bases numbered 1, after V lost 4 bases and J lost 0 bases. CDR3 DNA: TGCGCCAGCAGCCTGACAGGGGTGAACACTGAAGCTTTCTTT. This translates into CASSLTGVNTEAFF.

CDR3 region: CASSLAPGGGNQPQHF. The CDR3 DNA sequence: TGTGCCAGCAGCTTAGCACCAGGGGGAGGCAATCAGCCCCAGCATTTT. The rearrangement joins TRBV7-8 to TRBJ1-5; TRBD1 aligns across 7 bases. The germline gives CDR1 SGHVS, CDR2 FQNEAQ. The length of the CDR3 is 16 residues. The junction had 4 bases not matched to a gene; V was cut back by 0 bases and J by 2 bases.

This clone was detected once. V gene TRBV5-5 combines with J gene TRBJ2-7; a weak D match, TRBD1 (6 bases). Germline V gene data show CDR1 as SGHKS and CDR2 as YYEKEE (reference sequence). The CDR3 sequence is 15 residues long. Trimming pared 7 bases from V and 2 bases from J, leaving 19 bases between. CDR3 nucleotide sequence: TGTGCCAGCCCCTATGGAGACAGGCCAGCCTACGAGCAGTACGTC. This translates into CASPYGDRPAYEQYV.

CDR3 region: CAWSVGLGAYGYTF. CDR3 in DNA: TGTGCCTGGAGTGTAGGGCTGGGGGCCTATGGCTACACCTTC. The rearrangement links TRBV30 to TRBJ1-2; maybe TRBD1 (6 bases). The CDR3 spans 14 residues. The germline V and J ends were trimmed by 0 bases and 4 bases, with 12 bases remaining between them. Germline-derived CDR1 and CDR2 are GTSNPN and SVGIG (reference sequence).

This sequence joins TRBV5-5 and TRBJ2-1; D is uncertain. Per germline, CDR1 SGHKS and CDR2 YYEKEE (reference sequence). The CDR3 is 12 amino acids. Trimming shortened V by 4 bases and J by 7 bases, and 9 bases separated the two germline ends. CDR3 nucleotides: TGTGCCAGCAGCCTCAAGGTAAATGAGCAGTTCTTC. Its translation is CASSLKVNEQFF.

The rearrangement links TRBV28 to TRBJ2-4; no firm D call. Trimming stripped 6 bases from V and 4 bases from J, with 13 bases between. Germline CDR1 and CDR2: MDHEN and SYDVKM. The CDR3 runs to 14 residues. The CDR3 spells CASRDVTEKNIQYF. Written as DNA, the CDR3 is TGTGCCAGCAGGGATGTAACGGAGAAAAACATTCAGTACTTC.

V and J are TRBV28 and TRBJ2-1, with D perhaps matching TRBD1 (5 bases). The V end lost 5 bases, the J end lost 4 bases, and 15 bases lay between the germline ends. The CDR3 is 15 amino acids. Germline values: CDR1 MDHEN, CDR2 SYDVKM. The CDR3 nucleotides read TGTGCCAGCAGTACATGGACAAGCAGATACAATGAGCAGTTCTTC. Translating it yields CASSTWTSRYNEQFF.

The genes are TRBV28 and TRBJ2-7; D is uncertain. CDR1 is MDHEN and CDR2 is SYDVKM in the germline V gene. V was clipped by 1 base and J by 4 bases, with 11 bases between them. The CDR3 is 14 amino acids. The CDR3 sequence: CASSLFPQDYEQYV. CDR3 bases: TGTGCCAGCAGTTTATTCCCCCAGGATTACGAGCAGTACGTC.

This clone was detected only a few times. This chain links TRBV5-1 with TRBJ2-5; tentatively, D is TRBD2 (6 bases). Trimming left V 7 bases short and J 5 bases short, with 18 bases between. Germline CDR1 SGHRS, CDR2 YFSETQ. The length of the CDR3 is 14 residues. The CDR3 sequence: CASSSGEGLETQYF. The CDR3 DNA follows: TGCGCCAGCTCCTCGGGGGAAGGGTTGGAGACCCAGTACTTC.

The chain uses TRBV7-9 and TRBJ1-2; D is undetermined. V was shortened by 3 bases and J by 0 bases, with 14 bases between the two germline ends. Germline-derived CDR1 and CDR2 are SEHNR and FQNEAQ (reference sequence). There are 16 residues in the CDR3. CDR3 in DNA: TGTGCCAGCAGCTTTGTTTCAGGCTCAACTAACTATGGCTACACCTTC. Translated: CASSFVSGSTNYGYTF.

V and J are TRBV2 and TRBJ2-5, with D tentatively TRBD2 (6 bases). This CDR3 comprises 15 residues. Per the germline V gene, CDR1 is SNHLY and CDR2 is FYNNEI. V lost 6 bases and J lost 4, with 18 bases in between. The CDR3 bases are TGTGCCAGCAGGCCACGGCCGCGGGGCCGAGAGACCCAGTACTTC. It yields the protein CASRPRPRGRETQYF.

There are a few counts of this clone. The chain's CDR3 is CASSLDTVNTGELFF. CDR3 in DNA: TGTGCCAGCAGCTTAGATACAGTGAACACCGGGGAGCTGTTTTTT. The chain recombines TRBV11-3 with TRBJ2-2; D ambiguous. The length of the CDR3 is 15 residues. Trimming took 0 bases from V and 1 from J, leaving 6 bases between them. Germline V CDR1 and CDR2: SGHNT, YENEEA.

This clone was detected a few times. V usage is TRBV5-4 and J usage is TRBJ2-3, with 7 positions matching TRBD1. Germline V gene sequence: CDR1 SGHNT, CDR2 YYREEE (reference sequence). Losses at the gene ends were 3 bases for V and 5 bases for J; bases not matched to a gene: 9. The CDR3 totals 15 residues. The DNA for the CDR3 is TGTGCCAGCAGCTCAACGGGACAGATAGGAGATACGCAGTATTTT. Its protein product is CASSSTGQIGDTQYF. The complete variable domain, with remaining parts taken from reference TRBV5-4 and TRBJ2-3, reads ETGVTQSPTHLIKTRGQQVTLRCSSQSGHNTVSWYQQALGQGPQFIFQYYREEENGRGNFPPRFSGLQFPNYSSELNVNALELDDSALYLCASSSTGQIGDTQYFGPGTRLTVL.

The rearrangement links TRBV6-5 to TRBJ2-7; TRBD2 matches at 8 bases. Germline V gene data show CDR1 as MNHEY and CDR2 as SVGAGI. Trimming removed 7 bases from V and 3 bases from J; junction bases left unmatched: 8. The CDR3 is made up of 14 amino acids. CDR3 residues: CASTAGGPNYEQYF. CDR3 DNA sequence: TGTGCCAGCACTGCGGGAGGTCCCAACTACGAGCAGTACTTC.

On this clone itself: Other DNA sequences of this sample code for an identical CDR3. The rearrangement uses TRBV7-8 and TRBJ2-7; 9 nucleotides align to TRBD2. The ends lost 2 bases at V and 0 bases at J; junction bases unmatched: 8. The CDR3 has 17 amino acids. The germline CDR1 and CDR2 sequences are SGHVS and FQNEAQ. The CDR3 is CASSLFGAGGGSYEQYV. The CDR3 nucleotides are TGTGCCAGCAGCTTATTCGGGGCGGGGGGGGGCTCCTACGAGCAGTACGTC.

The chain is built from TRBV3-1 (or the pseudogene TRBV3-2) and TRBJ1-1; unclear D gene. Germline loops: CDR1 LGHDT, CDR2 YNNKEL (reference sequence). The CDR3 has 13 residues. Trimming shortened V by 1 base and J by 8 bases, and 11 bases separated the two germline ends. The CDR3 is CASSQGHRYEAFF. The CDR3 coding sequence is TGTGCCAGCAGCCAAGGGCACAGATACGAAGCTTTCTTT.

This rearrangement joins TRBV5-6 to TRBJ1-2; 7 bases match TRBD1. V trimming: 6 bases; J trimming: 0 bases; junction bases outside the gene matches: 11. This CDR3 contains 16 residues. Germline V gives CDR1 SGHDT, CDR2 YYEEEE. CDR3 in DNA: TGTGCCAGCACAACAGGGGTGAAGAGGGCTAACTATGGCTACACCTTC. Encoded protein: CASTTGVKRANYGYTF.

V usage is TRBV5-4 and J usage is TRBJ1-3, with D possibly TRBD1 on 6 matching bases. Between the trimmed V and J ends, which lost 4 bases and 0 bases, there was a span of 11 bases. CDR1 is SGHNT, CDR2 YYREEE, per germline (reference sequence). This CDR3 spans 15 amino acids. The CDR3 reads CASSRDIFSGNTIYF. The DNA for the CDR3 is TGTGCCAGCAGCCGGGACATTTTCTCTGGAAACACCATATATTTT.

The rearrangement links TRBV13 to TRBJ2-7; 10 bases agree with TRBD2. CDR1 is PRHDT and CDR2 is FYEKMQ in the germline V gene (reference sequence). The J segment lost 7 bases and the V segment lost 5 bases, leaving 8 bases of the junction unmatched. The CDR3 consists of 14 residues. Written as DNA, the CDR3 is TGTGCCAGCAGCGTACAGCGGGAGGGCCGGGAGCAGTACTTC. Amino acids: CASSVQREGREQYF.

The rearrangement uses TRBV28 and TRBJ2-5; weak D call: TRBD2 (5 bases). The CDR3 is 14 residues long. Trimming removed 3 bases from V and 5 bases from J, with 13 bases in between. CDR1 is MDHEN and CDR2 is SYDVKM in the germline V gene. Written as DNA, the CDR3 is TGTGCCAGCAGTTTCCTTCTGGGAGCCGAGACCCAGTACTTC. Translating it yields CASSFLLGAETQYF. Filled out from reference TRBV28 and TRBJ2-5, the complete variable domain reads DVKVTQSSRYLVKRTGEKVFLECVQDMDHENMFWYRQDPGLGLRLIYFSYDVKMKEKGDIPEGYSVSREKKERFSLILESASTNQTSMYLCASSFLLGAETQYFGPGTRLLVL.

The chain has TRBV11-2 and TRBJ2-5, with 7 positions matching TRBD1. With V trimmed by 5 bases and J by 5 bases, 14 bases remained unmatched. CDR3 length: 16 residues. Germline CDR1 SGHAT, CDR2 FQNNGV. The CDR3 region is CASSATLRGKRETQYF. The DNA for the CDR3 is TGTGCCAGCAGCGCAACCCTCAGGGGGAAGAGGGAGACCCAGTACTTC.

This clone was detected only a few times. CDR3 sequence: CASSYAGRDEQFF. CDR3 DNA: TGTGCCAGCAGCTACGCGGGTCGCGATGAGCAGTTCTTC. The rearrangement links TRBV5-6 to TRBJ2-1, with a tentative D call TRBD2 (5 bases). The CDR3 spans 13 residues. V was pared by 3 bases and J by 8 bases, with 12 bases between. Germline CDR1 and CDR2: SGHDT and YYEEEE.